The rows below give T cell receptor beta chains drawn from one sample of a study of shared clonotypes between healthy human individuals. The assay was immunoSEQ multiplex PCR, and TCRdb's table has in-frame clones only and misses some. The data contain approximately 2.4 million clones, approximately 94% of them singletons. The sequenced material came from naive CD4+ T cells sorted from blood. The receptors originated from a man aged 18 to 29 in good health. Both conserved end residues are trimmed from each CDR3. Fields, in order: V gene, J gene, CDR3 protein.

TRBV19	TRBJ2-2	ASSILPGLGNGELF
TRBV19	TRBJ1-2	ASSTWDSKFKYGYT
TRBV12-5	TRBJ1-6	ASGLGVVTGNSPLH
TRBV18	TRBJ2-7	ASSPLGQGAYEQY
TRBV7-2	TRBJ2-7	ASSLEGGGYEQY
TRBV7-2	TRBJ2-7	ASSSTGYEQY
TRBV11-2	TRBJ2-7	ASSLGPSSGEDEQY
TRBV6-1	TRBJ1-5	ASSEVGSYSNQPQH
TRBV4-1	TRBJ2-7	ASSQDEGQGAYEQY
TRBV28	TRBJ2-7	ASSGGPGGSYEQY
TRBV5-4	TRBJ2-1	ASSLDFRGTYNEQF
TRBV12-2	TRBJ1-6	ASRLVHGEGTINSPLH
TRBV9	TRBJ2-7	ASSEGTWGAYEQY
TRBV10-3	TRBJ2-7	AISELDEQY
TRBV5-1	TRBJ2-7	ASSIGGRNSYEQY
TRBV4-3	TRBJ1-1	ASSQVLTGGTEAF
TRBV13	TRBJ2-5	ASSQRGTSGRETQY
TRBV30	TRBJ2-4	AWSAGTQNIQY
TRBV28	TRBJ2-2	ASSEWGGANTGELF
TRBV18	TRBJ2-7	ASSPQTGGAYEQY
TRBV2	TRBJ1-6	ASSEQLNSPLH
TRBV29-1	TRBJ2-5	SVDPGAETQY
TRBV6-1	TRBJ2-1	ASSVQRNSYNEQF
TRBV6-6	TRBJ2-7	ASRRQGSYEQY
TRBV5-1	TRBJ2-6	ASSSITGGAPGANVLT
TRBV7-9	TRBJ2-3	ASSPSSGGAGRADTQY
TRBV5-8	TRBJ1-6	ASRACLPTPSPLH
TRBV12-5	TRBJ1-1	ASGFGADTEAF
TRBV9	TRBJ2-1	ASSVATPYNEQF
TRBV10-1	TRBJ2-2	ASSGSIGGELF
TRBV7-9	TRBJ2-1	ASSFPTSGKSSYNEQF
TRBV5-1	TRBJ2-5	ASSLVTTQETQY
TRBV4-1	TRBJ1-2	ASSQRDGAHGYT
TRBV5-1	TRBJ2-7	ASSLVEGINYEQY
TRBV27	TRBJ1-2	ASTRGQGGSGGYT
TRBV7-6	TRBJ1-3	ASSLAPGNGNTIY
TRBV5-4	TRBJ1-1	ASSRGGRGETEAF
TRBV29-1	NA	SVTSGRGEQY
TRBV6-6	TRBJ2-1	ASTDRSYNEQF
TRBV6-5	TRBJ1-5	ASKGRGSNQPQH
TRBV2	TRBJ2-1	ASRPGQGVFDEQF
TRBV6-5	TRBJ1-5	ASTSTGSSNQPQH
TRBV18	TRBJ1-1	ASSSQGGYPEAF